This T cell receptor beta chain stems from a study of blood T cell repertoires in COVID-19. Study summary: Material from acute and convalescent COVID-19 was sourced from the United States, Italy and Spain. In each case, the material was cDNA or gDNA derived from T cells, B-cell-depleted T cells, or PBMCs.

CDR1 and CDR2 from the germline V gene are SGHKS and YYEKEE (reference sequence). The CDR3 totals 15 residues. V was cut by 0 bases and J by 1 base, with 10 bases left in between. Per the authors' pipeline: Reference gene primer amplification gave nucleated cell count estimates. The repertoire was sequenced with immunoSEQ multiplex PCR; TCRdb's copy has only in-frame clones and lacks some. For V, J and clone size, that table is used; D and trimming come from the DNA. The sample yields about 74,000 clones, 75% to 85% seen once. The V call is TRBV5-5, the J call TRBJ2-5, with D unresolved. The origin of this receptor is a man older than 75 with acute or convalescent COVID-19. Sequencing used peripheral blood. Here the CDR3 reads CASSLASQTQETQYF. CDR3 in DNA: TGTGCCAGCAGCTTGGCGTCACAAACCCAAGAGACCCAGTACTTC.